This T cell receptor (beta chain) was recovered during a study of shared clonotypes between healthy human individuals. CDR1 and CDR2 from the germline V gene are MDHEN and SYDVKM. The CDR3 spans 14 residues. V lost 5 bases to trimming and J lost 0 bases, with 5 bases between them. For sorted subsets, 150 to 250 ng DNA per replicate equaled roughly 29,000 T cell genomes. Repertoires were generated with immunoSEQ multiplex PCR, while TCRdb's copy carries only in-frame clones and drops some. The sample has more than 2,000,000 clones, 85% to 95% seen once. The J gene is TRBJ2-6, the V gene TRBV28; D uncertain. Sequenced input: naive CD4+ T cells sorted from blood. Sample subset: CD45RA+ positively selected. The TCR sequence derives from a man between 18 and 29 years old in good health. The CDR3 loop is CASSPSSGANVLTF. CDR3 coding DNA: TGTGCCAGCAGTCCGTCCTCTGGGGCCAACGTCCTGACTTTC.